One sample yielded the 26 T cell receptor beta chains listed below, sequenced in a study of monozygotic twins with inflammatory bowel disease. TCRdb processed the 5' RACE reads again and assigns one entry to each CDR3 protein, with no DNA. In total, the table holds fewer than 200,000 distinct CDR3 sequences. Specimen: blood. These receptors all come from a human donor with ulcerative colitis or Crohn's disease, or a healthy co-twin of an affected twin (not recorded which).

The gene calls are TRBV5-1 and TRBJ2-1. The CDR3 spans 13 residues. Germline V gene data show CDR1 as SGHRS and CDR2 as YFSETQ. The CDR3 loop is CASSLAPYNEQFF. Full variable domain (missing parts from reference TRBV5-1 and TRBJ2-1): KAGVTQTPRYLIKTRGQQVTLSCSPISGHRSVSWYQQTPGQGLQFLFEYFSETQRNKGNFPGRFSGRQFSNSRSEMNVSTLELGDSALYLCASSLAPYNEQFFGPGTRLTVL.

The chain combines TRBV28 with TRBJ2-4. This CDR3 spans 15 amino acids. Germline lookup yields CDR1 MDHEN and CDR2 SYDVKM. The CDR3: CASSLERTVKNIQYF.

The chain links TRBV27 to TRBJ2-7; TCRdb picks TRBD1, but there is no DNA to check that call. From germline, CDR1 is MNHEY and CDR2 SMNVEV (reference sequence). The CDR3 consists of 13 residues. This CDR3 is CASRPRGGYEQYF.

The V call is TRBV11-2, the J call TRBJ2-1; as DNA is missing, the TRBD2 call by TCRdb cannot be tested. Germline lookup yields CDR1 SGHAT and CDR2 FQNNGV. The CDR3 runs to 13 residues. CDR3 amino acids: CASSLSGGTEQFF.

The CDR3 sequence: CASSLAGQSNSPLHF. The chain carries TRBV5-1 and TRBJ1-6; lacking DNA, the TRBD1 call made by TCRdb goes unchecked. The CDR3 runs 15 residues. In germline, CDR1 is SGHRS, CDR2 YFSETQ.

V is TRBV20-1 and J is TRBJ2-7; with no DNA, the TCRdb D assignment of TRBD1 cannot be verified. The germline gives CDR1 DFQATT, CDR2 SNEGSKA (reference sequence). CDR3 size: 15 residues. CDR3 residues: CSARDPAGKVYEQYF.

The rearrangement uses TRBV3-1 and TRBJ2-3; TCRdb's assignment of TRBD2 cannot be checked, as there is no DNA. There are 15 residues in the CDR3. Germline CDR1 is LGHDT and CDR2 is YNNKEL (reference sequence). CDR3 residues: CASSQDQRGTDTQYF.

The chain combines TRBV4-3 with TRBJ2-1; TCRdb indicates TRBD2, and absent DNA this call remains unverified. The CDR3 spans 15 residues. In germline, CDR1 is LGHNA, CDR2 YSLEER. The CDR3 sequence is CASSQEIIAFDEQFF.

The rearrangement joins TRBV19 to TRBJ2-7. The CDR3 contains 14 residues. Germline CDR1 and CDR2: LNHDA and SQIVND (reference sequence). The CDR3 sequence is CASSIDRKSYEQYF.

This CDR3 reads CSVSDSFNQPQHF. The chain joins TRBV20-1 to TRBJ1-5; the D call of TRBD1 rests on TCRdb alone, since no DNA is present to check it. The CDR3 sequence is 13 residues long. The germline V gene encodes CDR1 DFQATT and CDR2 SNEGSKA (reference sequence).

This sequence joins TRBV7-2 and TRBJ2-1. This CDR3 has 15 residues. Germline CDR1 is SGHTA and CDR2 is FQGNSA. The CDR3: CASSQKTSANNEQFF.

The CDR3 spells CASSTTVMQYF. The chain couples TRBV28 to TRBJ2-7. Germline CDR1 reads MDHEN; CDR2 reads SYDVKM. The CDR3 consists of 11 residues.

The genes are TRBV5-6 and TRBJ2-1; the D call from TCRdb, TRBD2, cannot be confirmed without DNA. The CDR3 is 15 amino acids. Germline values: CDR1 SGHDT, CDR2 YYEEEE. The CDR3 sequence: CASSLVSGRANEQFF.

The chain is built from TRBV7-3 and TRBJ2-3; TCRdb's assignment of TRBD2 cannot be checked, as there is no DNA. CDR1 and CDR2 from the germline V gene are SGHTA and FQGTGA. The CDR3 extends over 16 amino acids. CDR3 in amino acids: CASSLLLAGEADTQYF. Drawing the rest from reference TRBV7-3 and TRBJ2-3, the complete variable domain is GAGVSQTPSNKVTEKGKYVELRCDPISGHTALYWYRQSLGQGPEFLIYFQGTGAADDSGLPNDRFFAVRPEGSVSTLKIQRTERGDSAVYLCASSLLLAGEADTQYFGPGTRLTVL.

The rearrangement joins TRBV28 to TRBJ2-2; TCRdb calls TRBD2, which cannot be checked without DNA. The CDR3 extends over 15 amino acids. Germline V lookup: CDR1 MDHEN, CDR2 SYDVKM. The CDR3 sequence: CASTPSAANTGELFF.

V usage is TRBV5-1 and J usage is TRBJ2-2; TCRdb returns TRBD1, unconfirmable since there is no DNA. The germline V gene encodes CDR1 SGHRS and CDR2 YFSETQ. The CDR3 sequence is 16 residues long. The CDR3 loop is CASSFERGRYTGELFF.

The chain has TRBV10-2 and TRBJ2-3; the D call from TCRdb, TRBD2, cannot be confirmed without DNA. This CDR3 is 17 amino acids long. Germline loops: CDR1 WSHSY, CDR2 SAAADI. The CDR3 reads CASSERGLAGAQDTQYF.

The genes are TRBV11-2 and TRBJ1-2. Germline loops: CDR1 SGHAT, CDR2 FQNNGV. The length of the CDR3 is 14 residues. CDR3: CASSSTTRNYGYTF. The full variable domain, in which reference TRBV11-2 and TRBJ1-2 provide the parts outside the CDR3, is EAGVAQSPRYKIIEKRQSVAFWCNPISGHATLYWYQQILGQGPKLLIQFQNNGVVDDSQLPKDRFSAERLKGVDSTLKIQPAKLEDSAVYLCASSSTTRNYGYTFGSGTRLTVV.

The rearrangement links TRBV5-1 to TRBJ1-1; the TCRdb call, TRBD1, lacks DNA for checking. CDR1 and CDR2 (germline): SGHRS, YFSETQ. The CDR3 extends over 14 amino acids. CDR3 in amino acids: CASSLEGWGAEAFF.

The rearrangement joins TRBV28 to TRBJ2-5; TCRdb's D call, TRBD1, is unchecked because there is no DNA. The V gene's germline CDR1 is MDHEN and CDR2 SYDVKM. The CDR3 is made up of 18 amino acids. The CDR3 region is CASRRNPRGQPNQETQYF. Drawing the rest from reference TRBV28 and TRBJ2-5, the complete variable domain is DVKVTQSSRYLVKRTGEKVFLECVQDMDHENMFWYRQDPGLGLRLIYFSYDVKMKEKGDIPEGYSVSREKKERFSLILESASTNQTSMYLCASRRNPRGQPNQETQYFGPGTRLLVL.

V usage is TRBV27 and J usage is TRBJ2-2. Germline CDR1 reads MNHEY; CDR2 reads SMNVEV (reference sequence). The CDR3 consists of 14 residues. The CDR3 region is CASSFMVNTGELFF.

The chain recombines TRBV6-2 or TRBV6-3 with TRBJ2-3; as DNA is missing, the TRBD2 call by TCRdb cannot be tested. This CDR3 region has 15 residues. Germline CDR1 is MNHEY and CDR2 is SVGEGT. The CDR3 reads CASSYSGRARDTQYF.

The CDR3 spells CASSRGDEQFF. The chain uses TRBV3-1 and TRBJ2-1; the D call from TCRdb, TRBD1, cannot be confirmed without DNA. There are 11 residues in the CDR3. In germline, CDR1 is LGHDT, CDR2 YNNKEL (reference sequence).

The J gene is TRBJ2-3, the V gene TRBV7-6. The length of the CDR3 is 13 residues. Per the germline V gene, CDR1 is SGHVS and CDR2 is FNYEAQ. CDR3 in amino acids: CASSLTSGDTQYF.

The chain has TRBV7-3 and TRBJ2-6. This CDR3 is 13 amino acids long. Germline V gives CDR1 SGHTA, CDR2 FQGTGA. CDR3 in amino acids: CASSFTGANVLTF.

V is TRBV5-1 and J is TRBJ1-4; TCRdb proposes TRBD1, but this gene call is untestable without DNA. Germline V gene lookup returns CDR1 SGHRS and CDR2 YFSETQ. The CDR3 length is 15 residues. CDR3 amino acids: CASSPSAGANEKLFF.